Shown below are 16 T cell receptor beta chains from a single sample sequenced in a study of beta chain features in type 1 diabetes. Expressed TCRB transcripts were sequenced because the entire RNA isolate underwent reverse transcription. TCRdb's table, derived via immunoSEQ multiplex PCR, lists solely in-frame clones and lacks some. The table includes some 250,000 clones, 25% to 30% detected once. The sequencing input was central memory CD4+ T cells from blood. These receptors were taken from a man aged 25 to 40 in good health.

The genes are TRBV4-3 and TRBJ2-1; 7 bases fit TRBD1. CDR1 and CDR2 (germline): LGHNA, YSLEER. After removal of 0 bases from V and 7 bases from J, the junction contained 6 bases not matched to a gene. This CDR3 contains 15 residues. CDR3 loop: CASSQEAGGWNEQFF. The CDR3 DNA is TGCGCCAGCAGCCAAGAGGCAGGGGGTTGGAATGAGCAGTTCTTC.

This clone has a handful of counts. As DNA, the CDR3 is TGTGCCAGCAGCTTAGCGCCCCCACAGGACATCCCGTCATCTGGGGCCAACGTCCTGACTTTC. This sequence encodes CASSLAPPQDIPSSGANVLTF. The rearrangement joins TRBV7-2 to TRBJ2-6; D possibly corresponds to TRBD1 (5 bases). The ends were cut back, 0 bases at V and 1 base at J, with 22 bases in the middle. The CDR3 is 21 residues long. Per the germline V gene, CDR1 is SGHTA and CDR2 is FQGNSA.

This chain joins TRBV7-9 and TRBJ1-1; the match to TRBD1 covers 10 bases. This CDR3 contains 16 residues. V was pared by 5 bases and J by 3 bases, with 9 bases of the junction left unmatched. Germline CDR1 reads SEHNR; CDR2 reads FQNEAQ (reference sequence). CDR3 DNA: TGTGCCAGCAGCACGGGACAGGGGCAGAGGGACACTGAAGCTTTCTTT. Encoded protein: CASSTGQGQRDTEAFF.

This chain links TRBV4-3 with TRBJ1-2; maybe TRBD1 (5 bases). The CDR3 sequence is 15 residues long. Germline CDR1 is LGHNA and CDR2 is YSLEER. Trimming removed 4 bases at V and 0 bases at J, with 12 bases between. The CDR3 DNA follows: TGCGCCAGCAGCCCAGAAAAGGGGCCTAACTATGGCTACACCTTC. Translation gives CASSPEKGPNYGYTF.

This clone has just a few counts. This CDR3 is also generated by other DNA sequences in the sample. V gene TRBV27 combines with J gene TRBJ1-5; no clear D. Between the trimmed V and J ends, which lost 3 bases and 5 bases, there was a span of 8 bases. Germline CDR1 MNHEY, CDR2 SMNVEV (reference sequence). This CDR3 spans 13 amino acids. The CDR3 sequence: CASSLDGHQPQHF. CDR3 DNA: TGTGCCAGCAGTTTGGACGGTCATCAGCCCCAGCATTTT.

This clone was recorded a few times. This sequence joins TRBV4-2 and TRBJ1-2; D is possibly TRBD1 (6 bases). The germline CDR1 and CDR2 sequences are LGHNA and YNFKEQ. V dropped 3 bases and J dropped 5 bases, with 10 bases sitting between them. The CDR3 contains 13 residues. The DNA of the CDR3 is TGTGCCAGCAGCCAGGAGGGACATTATGGCTACACCTTC. This gives the protein CASSQEGHYGYTF.

The chain employs TRBV28 and TRBJ2-3; D unresolved. Trimming pared 8 bases from V and 1 base from J, leaving 10 bases between. CDR1 MDHEN and CDR2 SYDVKM come from the germline V gene. The CDR3 is 13 residues long. This CDR3 reads CASRPTGTDTQYF. The CDR3 bases are TGTGCCAGCCGACCCACGGGCACAGATACGCAGTATTTT.

The table lists this clone with a few counts. The gene calls are TRBV28 and TRBJ1-1; 11 nucleotides agree with TRBD1. This CDR3 spans 13 amino acids. Germline V gene lookup returns CDR1 MDHEN and CDR2 SYDVKM. Trimming at V came to 5 bases and at J to 10 bases, leaving 6 bases not matched to a gene. The CDR3 nucleotides read TGTGCCAGCAGTCCACCGGGGACAGGGGGAGCTTTCTTT. This sequence encodes CASSPPGTGGAFF. Variable domain in full (rest from reference TRBV28 and TRBJ1-1): DVKVTQSSRYLVKRTGEKVFLECVQDMDHENMFWYRQDPGLGLRLIYFSYDVKMKEKGDIPEGYSVSREKKERFSLILESASTNQTSMYLCASSPPGTGGAFFGQGTRLTVV.

This clone turned up a few times. This sequence joins TRBV30 and TRBJ1-4; D is possibly TRBD1 (6 bases). The CDR3 length is 12 residues. Germline V gene lookup returns CDR1 GTSNPN and CDR2 SVGIG (reference sequence). Trimming took off 4 bases at V and 7 bases at J, with 10 bases between the two ends. In DNA, the CDR3 is TGTGCCTGGAACAGGGAGAGTGAAAAACTGTTTTTT. Protein: CAWNRESEKLFF.

This clone was picked up a small number of times. This rearrangement joins TRBV7-2 to TRBJ2-1; TRBD2 matches 7 bases. Per germline, CDR1 SGHTA and CDR2 FQGNSA. The CDR3 is made up of 17 amino acids. Trimming removed 4 bases from V and 3 bases from J; junction bases left unmatched: 12. This chain's CDR3 is CASSWQSSGGVYNEQFF. The CDR3 bases are TGTGCCAGCAGCTGGCAATCTTCGGGGGGAGTCTACAATGAGCAGTTCTTC.

The CDR3 DNA sequence: TGCAGCGTTTTGGTGTCAGGCTACGAGCAGTACTTC. The encoded protein is CSVLVSGYEQYF. The chain combines TRBV29-1 with TRBJ2-7, with unresolved D. This CDR3 spans 12 amino acids. Trimming took 5 bases from V and 3 from J, leaving 11 bases between them. Looked up from germline, CDR1 is SQVTM and CDR2 is ANQGSEA.

This clone was picked up a small number of times. The V call is TRBV30, the J call TRBJ2-7, with D possibly matching TRBD1 (6 bases). The germline V gene encodes CDR1 GTSNPN and CDR2 SVGIG (reference sequence). The V and J ends lost 1 base and 2 bases respectively, with 9 bases between them. The CDR3 is made up of 13 amino acids. CDR3 in amino acids: CAWSEQGPYEQYF. The CDR3 coding sequence is TGTGCCTGGAGTGAACAGGGACCCTACGAGCAGTACTTC.

The rearrangement uses TRBV5-4 and TRBJ1-1; D is possibly TRBD1 (5 bases). Trimming removed 1 base at V and 1 base at J, with 14 bases between. CDR1 SGHNT and CDR2 YYREEE come from the germline V gene (reference sequence). CDR3 size: 16 residues. The CDR3 DNA sequence: TGTGCCAGCAGCTTGTCTTCGCCCAGGGAGAACACTGAAGCTTTCTTT. Encoded protein: CASSLSSPRENTEAFF. Together with reference TRBV5-4 and TRBJ1-1, the CDR3 gives the full variable domain: ETGVTQSPTHLIKTRGQQVTLRCSSQSGHNTVSWYQQALGQGPQFIFQYYREEENGRGNFPPRFSGLQFPNYSSELNVNALELDDSALYLCASSLSSPRENTEAFFGQGTRLTVV.

The rearrangement uses TRBV19 and TRBJ2-1; TRBD2 matches 7 bases. With 8 bases clipped from V and 12 bases from J, the junction kept 10 bases outside the gene matches. Germline CDR1 reads LNHDA; CDR2 reads SQIVND (reference sequence). The length of the CDR3 is 12 residues. In nucleotides, the CDR3 is TGTGCCAGTTGGGCTAGCGGAGAGGGGCAGTTCTTC. Its translation: CASWASGEGQFF.

This clone showed up just a few times. The rearrangement joins TRBV6-6 to TRBJ1-5; D not resolved. The CDR3 loop spans 16 amino acids. Trimming removed 0 bases at V and 1 base at J, with 10 bases between. Germline V lookup: CDR1 MNHNY, CDR2 SVGAGI (reference sequence). The CDR3 nucleotides are TGTGCCAGCAGTTACTCAGGCTTCGGCAGCAATCAGCCCCAGCATTTT. This encodes CASSYSGFGSNQPQHF.

This clone has a handful of counts. The genes are TRBV30 and TRBJ1-1; the D gene is possibly TRBD1 (5 bases). The length of the CDR3 is 12 residues. V lost 8 bases and J lost 0, with 10 bases in between. Germline CDR1 is GTSNPN and CDR2 is SVGIG (reference sequence). CDR3 sequence (DNA): TGTGCCGGGGGAGTTCTGAACACTGAAGCTTTCTTT. It specifies CAGGVLNTEAFF.